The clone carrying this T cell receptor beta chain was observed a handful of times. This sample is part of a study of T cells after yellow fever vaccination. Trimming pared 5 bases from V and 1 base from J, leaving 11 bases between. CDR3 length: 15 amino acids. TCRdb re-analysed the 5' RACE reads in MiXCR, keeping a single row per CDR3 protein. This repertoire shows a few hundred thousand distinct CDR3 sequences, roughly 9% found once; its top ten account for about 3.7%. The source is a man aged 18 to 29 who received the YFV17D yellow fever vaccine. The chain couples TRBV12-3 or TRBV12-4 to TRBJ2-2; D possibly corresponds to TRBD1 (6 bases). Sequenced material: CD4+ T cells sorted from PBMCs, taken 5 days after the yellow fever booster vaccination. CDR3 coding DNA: TGTGCCAGCAGTACACGGACAGTGAACACCGGGGAGCTGTTTTTT. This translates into CASSTRTVNTGELFF.